The rows below give T cell receptor beta chains drawn from one sample of a study of T-cell reconstitution after alpha-beta-depleted transplantation in children. TCRdb analysed the PCR reads with MiXCR anew, one entry per CDR3 protein. Among 450,000 to 700,000 distinct CDR3 sequences listed, around 27% were seen once. Sequencing used PBMCs, obtained before TCRalphabeta/CD19-depleted stem cell transplant. The receptors stem from a boy younger than two with Wiskott-Aldrich syndrome, due to receive a stem cell transplant. CDR3s include the opening cysteine and the closing phenylalanine or tryptophan. D genes are given only for firm matches. Size values are once, few and many counts, or a class for expanded clones, and some rows have none.

V	D	size	J	DNA	CDR3
TRBV7-8	TRBD1	NA	TRBJ1-4	TGTGCCAGCAGCTCACAGGGGGCAACTAATGAAAAACTGTTTTTT	CASSSQGATNEKLFF
TRBV12-3/TRBV12-4	TRBD2	few	TRBJ2-1	TGTGCCAGCAGTCAGACTAGCGGGAGGCCAACCTCAAATGAGCAGTTCTTC	CASSQTSGRPTSNEQFF
TRBV13	NA	NA	TRBJ2-7	TGTGCCAGCAGCTTCTTAATGGGGGCCCCCTACGAGCAGTACTTC	CASSFLMGAPYEQYF
TRBV10-3	TRBD2	NA	TRBJ2-5	TGTGCCATTTCACCGGGACTAGCGAAAGAGACCCAGTACTTC	CAISPGLAKETQYF
TRBV20-1	NA	few	TRBJ2-3	TGCAGTGCCCAAATTAGCGGTAGCACAGATACGCAGTATTTT	CSAQISGSTDTQYF
TRBV28	TRBD1	NA	TRBJ2-3	TGTGCCAGCAGTTTTCGCCCGGGACAGGACACAGATACGCAGTATTTT	CASSFRPGQDTDTQYF
TRBV5-1	TRBD2	NA	TRBJ2-3	TGCGCCAGCAGCTTGTTGGGAGGGAGGGCCTCAGATACGCAGTATTTT	CASSLLGGRASDTQYF
TRBV5-1	TRBD1	NA	TRBJ2-1	TGCGCCAGCACAAACCGGAGACAGGGGGGGGAGAATGAGCAGTTCTTC	CASTNRRQGGENEQFF
TRBV5-1	NA	NA	TRBJ2-3	TGCGCCAGCAGCTTCGGCGGGTACTCGGGGAATACGCAGTATTTT	CASSFGGYSGNTQYF
TRBV5-1	NA	NA	TRBJ1-1	TGCGCCAGCGCTTCAGGGAAAACAATGAACACTGAAGCTTTCTTT	CASASGKTMNTEAFF
TRBV10-3	NA	NA	TRBJ2-7	TGTGCCATCAGCCAACCCGGGGCCGGACGCGGCTACGAGCAGTACTTC	CAISQPGAGRGYEQYF
TRBV4-1	NA	NA	TRBJ1-1	TGCGCCAGCAGCCAAGGTCCCGCTCTGAACACTGAAGCTTTCTTT	CASSQGPALNTEAFF
TRBV12-3/TRBV12-4	TRBD1	NA	TRBJ1-2	TGTGCCAGCAGCGGGACAGGCACCTCCTATGGCTACACCTTC	CASSGTGTSYGYTF
TRBV2	TRBD2	NA	TRBJ2-1	TGTGCCAGCAGTGAATCAAGGACTAGCGGGAGCTATTGGGAGCAGTTCTTC	CASSESRTSGSYWEQFF
TRBV18	NA	NA	TRBJ2-7	TGTGCCAGCTCAGTCAACACGGGTGTCGAGCAGTACTTC	CASSVNTGVEQYF
TRBV10-3	NA	few	TRBJ2-1	TGTGCCATCAGGACCAACATCCGAGATGAGCAGTTCTTC	CAIRTNIRDEQFF
TRBV5-1	NA	NA	TRBJ2-3	TGCGCCAGCAGCTGGCGCTGGGATACGCAGTATTTT	CASSWRWDTQYF
TRBV29-1	NA	NA	TRBJ2-1	TGCAGCGTGGGAGCACACGGTAACAATGAGCAGTTCTTC	CSVGAHGNNEQFF
TRBV5-1	TRBD1	many	TRBJ2-2	TGCGCCAGCAGTTTTCCGGGACAGGGATACACCGGGGAGCTGTTTTTT	CASSFPGQGYTGELFF
TRBV5-1	NA	NA	TRBJ2-5	TGCGCCAGCTGCAGGGACCCCTTGGAGACCCAGTACTTC	CASCRDPLETQYF
TRBV12-3/TRBV12-4	NA	few	TRBJ1-2	TGTGCCAGCAGCCCTCCGTCAGGGGTAGGCTACACCTTC	CASSPPSGVGYTF
TRBV29-1	NA	few	TRBJ2-7	TGCAGCGTTGTTACGGGGGTCGAGCAGTACTTC	CSVVTGVEQYF
TRBV11-2	TRBD2	NA	TRBJ2-7	TGTGCCAGCAGCTCCAGCTTGACTAGCGGGAGCTACGAGCAGTACTTC	CASSSSLTSGSYEQYF
TRBV5-1	TRBD2	NA	TRBJ2-5	TGCGCCAGCAGCCAGGGACTAGCGGGAGGGCCCATTGAGACCCAGTACTTC	CASSQGLAGGPIETQYF
TRBV5-1	NA	few	TRBJ2-1	TGCGCCAGCAGCTTGGAGGGAACAGGCTCCTACAATGAGCAGTTCTTC	CASSLEGTGSYNEQFF
TRBV10-3	TRBD2	NA	TRBJ2-1	TGTGCCACCCGACTAGCGGGAGGGGAGCAGTTCTTC	CATRLAGGEQFF